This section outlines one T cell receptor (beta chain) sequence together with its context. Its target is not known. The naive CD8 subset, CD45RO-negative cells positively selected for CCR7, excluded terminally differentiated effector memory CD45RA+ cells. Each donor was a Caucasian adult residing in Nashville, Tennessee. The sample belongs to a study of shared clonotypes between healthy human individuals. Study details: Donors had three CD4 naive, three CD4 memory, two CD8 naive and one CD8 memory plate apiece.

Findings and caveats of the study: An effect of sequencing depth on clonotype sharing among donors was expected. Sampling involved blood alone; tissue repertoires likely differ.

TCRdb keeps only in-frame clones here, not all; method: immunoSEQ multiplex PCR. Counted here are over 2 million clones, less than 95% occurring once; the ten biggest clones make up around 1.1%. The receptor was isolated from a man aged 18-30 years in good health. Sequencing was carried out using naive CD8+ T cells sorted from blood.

This CDR3 is CASSFTASSYEQYF. CDR3 DNA sequence: TGTGCCAGCAGCTTCACGGCTAGCTCCTACGAGCAGTACTTC. J is TRBJ2-7 and V is TRBV5-6; D call uncertain. The CDR3 length is 14 residues. Deletions cut 2 bases from V and 0 bases from J, with 9 bases between. Germline assignment: CDR1 SGHDT and CDR2 YYEEEE.